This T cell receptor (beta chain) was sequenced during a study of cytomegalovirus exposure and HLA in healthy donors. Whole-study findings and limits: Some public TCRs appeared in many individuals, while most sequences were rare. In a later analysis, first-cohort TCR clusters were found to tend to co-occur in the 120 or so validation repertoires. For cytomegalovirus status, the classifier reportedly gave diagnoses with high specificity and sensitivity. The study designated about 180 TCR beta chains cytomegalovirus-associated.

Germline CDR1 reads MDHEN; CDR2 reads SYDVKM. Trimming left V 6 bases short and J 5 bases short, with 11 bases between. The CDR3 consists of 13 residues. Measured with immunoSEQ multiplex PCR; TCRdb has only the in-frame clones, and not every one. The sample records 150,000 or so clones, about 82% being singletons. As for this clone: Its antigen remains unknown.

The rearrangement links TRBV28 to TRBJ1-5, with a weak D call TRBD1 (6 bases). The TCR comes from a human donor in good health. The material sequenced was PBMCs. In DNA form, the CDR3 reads TGTGCCAGCAGAGGCCAGGGGTATCAGCCCCAGCATTTT. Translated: CASRGQGYQPQHF.